The sequence of this T cell receptor beta chain was determined in a study of CD8+ T cells in alopecia areata. General observations from the study: Resident alphabeta T cells of normal skin are also sequenced in scalp samples.

A note on this clone: Its specificity is unknown.

The CDR3 length is 13 residues. Trimming took off 4 bases at V and 4 bases at J, with 9 bases between the two ends. Germline V gene lookup returns CDR1 SGDLS and CDR2 YYNGEE. Individuals with alopecia areata gave both lesional scalp punch biopsies and peripheral blood for collection. RNA extraction was followed by reverse transcription into cDNA, which acted as the sequencing template. Only in-frame clones appear in the TCRdb table, and some are missing; sequencing was by immunoSEQ multiplex PCR. The sample includes 150,000 or so clones, about 60% seen only once; the top ten take roughly 6.7%. The genes are TRBV9 and TRBJ1-5; no firm D call. This sequence was found in a human donor with alopecia areata. The input for sequencing was CD4+ T cells sorted from blood, taken at week 0. For the CDR3, the DNA is TGTGCCAGCAGCAAAATGGGGAATCAGCCCCAGCATTTT. It specifies CASSKMGNQPQHF.